These 28 T cell receptor beta chains were all obtained from the same sample, sequenced in a study of blood T cells in healthy people across ages (dated by TCRdb to about 2015). Library preparation was by 5' RACE. Instrument on record: Illumina HiSeq 2500. A second 7 to 11 cycle PCR used a sample-barcoded 5' primer and a J-beta primer mix. TCRdb's own reprocessing of the public reads used fastp at Q25 and MiXCR and kept productive beta chains. When rows share a CDR3 protein, they turn into one entry using the most common DNA and genes. The sample table lists over 550,000 distinct CDR3 sequences, approximately 30% of them with a count of one. Together, the top ten hold approximately 14% of the sample. Sequencing input: blood. The source of these receptors is a woman over 75 in good health.

There are a few counts of this clonotype. This rearrangement joins TRBV18 to TRBJ2-5, with D hard to call. Germline V gene lookup returns CDR1 KGHSH and CDR2 LQKENI. Between the trimmed V and J ends, which lost 4 bases and 7 bases, there was a span of 13 bases. The CDR3 is made up of 13 amino acids. The CDR3 region has the DNA TGTGCCAGCTCACTGGACCCCGTGGGGACCCAGTACTTC. Its translation is CASSLDPVGTQYF. The entire variable domain, with the rest obtained from reference TRBV18 and TRBJ2-5, is as follows: NAGVMQNPRHLVRRRGQEARLRCSPMKGHSHVYWYRQLPEEGLKFMVYLQKENIIDESGMPKERFSAEFPKEGPSILRIQQVVRGDSAAYFCASSLDPVGTQYFGPGTRLLVL.

This clonotype was observed a handful of times. The J gene is TRBJ1-5, the V gene TRBV6-1, with D maybe TRBD1 (6 bases). V was cut by 8 bases and J by 5 bases, with 19 bases left in between. The CDR3 spans 15 residues. CDR1 is MNHNS, CDR2 SASEGT, per germline. The CDR3 DNA reads TGTGCCAGCCATCGGGCAGGGGTAAGGGATCAGCCCCAGCATTTT. Amino acids: CASHRAGVRDQPQHF.

In its sample, this clonotype was seen many times. J is TRBJ2-1 and V is TRBV7-2; 8 nucleotides agree with TRBD2. Germline assignment: CDR1 SGHTA and CDR2 FQGNSA. With 6 bases clipped from V and 2 bases from J, the junction kept 6 bases outside the gene matches. This CDR3 spans 15 amino acids. CDR3 nucleotide sequence: TGTGCCAGCAGAATAAGCGGGGGCACCTACAATGAGCAGTTCTTC. As protein: CASRISGGTYNEQFF.

This clonotype was picked up many times. The rearrangement links TRBV5-5 to TRBJ2-7; 7 bases are a match to TRBD2. The ends lost 5 bases at V and 5 bases at J; junction bases unmatched: 13. Germline V CDR1 and CDR2: SGHKS, YYEKEE (reference sequence). The CDR3 has 15 amino acids. This CDR3 is CASSSSWGGRDEQYF. The DNA of the CDR3 is TGTGCCAGCAGTTCCTCCTGGGGGGGGAGGGACGAGCAGTACTTC.

The chain links TRBV6-2 or TRBV6-3 to TRBJ1-5, with D possibly TRBD1 on 5 matching bases. Between the trimmed V and J ends, which lost 6 bases and 4 bases, there was a span of 16 bases. The germline V gene has CDR1 MNHEY and CDR2 SVGEGT. The CDR3 consists of 15 residues. The CDR3 DNA follows: TGTGCCAGCAGCGACGGGTTGGAGGGGAATCAGCCCCAGCATTTT. Protein sequence: CASSDGLEGNQPQHF.

This chain links TRBV20-1 with TRBJ2-6; TRBD1 is a possible D gene (5 bases). Looked up from germline, CDR1 is DFQATT and CDR2 is SNEGSKA (reference sequence). CDR3 size: 15 residues. Trimming stripped 6 bases from V and 1 base from J, with 13 bases between. The DNA of the CDR3 is TGCAGTGCGACAGATGTAACATCTGGGGCCAACGTCCTGACTTTC. It codes for CSATDVTSGANVLTF.

This clonotype was observed many times. This chain joins TRBV12-3 or TRBV12-4 and TRBJ2-3, with 7 positions matching TRBD1. The CDR3 runs to 14 residues. V shed 6 bases and J 2 bases; nucleotides not matched to a gene: 5. The chain's CDR3 is CASSRDRTTDTQYF. In DNA form, the CDR3 reads TGTGCCAGCAGCCGGGACAGAACCACAGATACGCAGTATTTT.

Turning to this clonotype: This may stem from a read error, because a much larger clone lies one nucleotide away. The rearrangement links TRBV3-1 to TRBJ1-1, with D possibly matching TRBD1 (5 bases). CDR1 LGHDT and CDR2 YNNKEL come from the germline V gene (reference sequence). The CDR3 sequence is 14 residues long. DNA for the CDR3: TGTGCCGGCAGCCGAGAGTGGGGGGGCACTGAAGCTTTCTTT. Translated: CAGSREWGGTEAFF. Supplemented by reference TRBV3-1 and TRBJ1-1, the full variable domain reads DTAVSQTPKYLVTQMGNDKSIKCEQNLGHDTMYWYKQDSKKFLKIMFSYNNKELIINETVPNRFSPKSPDKAHLNLHINSLELGDSAVYFCAGSREWGGTEAFFGQGTRLTVV.

This clonotype appeared a few times. The chain employs TRBV20-1 and TRBJ1-6; D perhaps matches TRBD1 (5 bases). There are 15 residues in the CDR3. Per the germline V gene, CDR1 is DFQATT and CDR2 is SNEGSKA (reference sequence). Trimming removed 5 bases at V and 0 bases at J, with 11 bases between. This chain's CDR3 is CSASTDSSYNSPLHF. The CDR3 coding sequence is TGCAGTGCTTCGACAGATAGCTCCTATAATTCACCCCTCCACTTT.

In its sample, this clonotype was seen many times. This chain connects TRBV20-1 to TRBJ2-3; TRBD2 matches 8 bases. CDR1 is DFQATT and CDR2 is SNEGSKA in the germline V gene (reference sequence). CDR3 length: 14 residues. J lost 1 base, V lost 6 bases, and 6 bases had no gene match. In DNA, the CDR3 is TGCAGTGCCCCACCAGCGGGGGGCACAGATACGCAGTATTTT. This translates into CSAPPAGGTDTQYF.

The chain combines TRBV6-2 or TRBV6-3 with TRBJ1-2; no clear D gene. Trimming stripped 2 bases from V and 7 bases from J, with 11 bases between. This CDR3 is 13 amino acids long. Per germline, CDR1 MNHEY and CDR2 SVGEGT. The CDR3 region is CASSYPRGPGYTF. CDR3 bases: TGTGCCAGCAGTTACCCCCGGGGTCCTGGCTACACCTTC.

This clonotype was counted at least ten times. The chain joins TRBV6-1 to TRBJ2-3, with D perhaps being TRBD1 or TRBD2 (5 bases each). The CDR3 is made up of 17 amino acids. The V end lost 0 bases, the J end lost 2 bases, and 15 bases lay between the germline ends. Germline loops: CDR1 MNHNS, CDR2 SASEGT. In nucleotides, the CDR3 is TGTGCCAGCAGTGAAGCGACGAGGACCGGGGCCACAGATACGCAGTATTTT. Its protein product is CASSEATRTGATDTQYF.

With respect to this clonotype: This may come from a read error, since a much larger clone is one base off. V gene TRBV2 combines with J gene TRBJ2-1, with D maybe TRBD2 (5 bases). The germline V and J ends were trimmed by 4 bases and 2 bases, with 12 bases remaining between them. This CDR3 has 15 amino acids. Germline V gene sequence: CDR1 SNHLY, CDR2 FYNNEI. CDR3 residues: CASSGGGRPYNEQFF. CDR3 bases: TGTGCCAGCAGTGGTGGCGGGCGTCCCTACAATGAGCAGTTCTTC. The entire variable domain, with the rest obtained from reference TRBV2 and TRBJ2-1, is as follows: EPEVTQTPSHQVTQMGQEVILRCVPISNHLYFYWYRQILGQKVEFLVSFYNNEISEKSEIFDDQFSVERPDGSNFTLKIRSTKLEDSAMYFCASSGGGRPYNEQFFGPGTRLTVL.

The chain is built from TRBV20-1 and TRBJ1-5; D unclear. This CDR3 comprises 15 residues. Germline CDR1 is DFQATT and CDR2 is SNEGSKA (reference sequence). V lost 7 bases and J 0 bases, leaving 16 bases between the germline ends. The chain's CDR3 is CSVSPGSYSNQPQHF. Written as DNA, the CDR3 is TGCAGTGTGTCCCCGGGGTCCTATAGCAATCAGCCCCAGCATTTT.

Remarks on this clonotype: Compared with germline, one end of the junction differs, possibly owing to a read error. The chain carries TRBV5-1 and TRBJ1-2; D call uncertain. The CDR3 has 17 residues. CDR1 SGHRS and CDR2 YFSETQ come from the germline V gene. CDR3 coding DNA: TGCGCCAGCAATACGATTTCCGCAGACCTGTTCAACTATGGCTGCACCTTC. It specifies CASNTISADLFNYGCTF.

This clonotype occurred a few times. The V gene is TRBV5-6, the J gene TRBJ2-5, with a possible D match to TRBD2 (6 bases). In germline, CDR1 is SGHDT, CDR2 YYEEEE. V shed 2 bases and J shed 5 bases, with 13 bases lying between them. CDR3 size: 14 residues. The CDR3 DNA reads TGTGCCAGCAGCTTTGGTTACGGGGGTGAGACCCAGTACTTC. Translated: CASSFGYGGETQYF.

This clonotype was picked up a small number of times. V usage is TRBV29-1 and J usage is TRBJ1-2; 9 bases are shared with TRBD1. The CDR3 length is 15 residues. Germline trimming cut 4 bases from V and 4 bases from J; bases unmatched to any gene: 10. The germline gives CDR1 SQVTM, CDR2 ANQGSEA. The CDR3 DNA reads as TGCAGCGTTGGCAGGGCTGACAGGGGGGTCTATGGCTACACCTTC. This translates into CSVGRADRGVYGYTF.

The rearrangement joins TRBV20-1 to TRBJ2-4; tentatively, D is TRBD1 or TRBD2 (6 bases each). CDR1 is DFQATT, CDR2 SNEGSKA, per germline (reference sequence). V was trimmed by 6 bases and J by 4 bases, leaving 25 bases between them. CDR3 length: 17 residues. CDR3 region: CSAAGGSSAEGKNIQYF. The CDR3 coding sequence is TGCAGTGCCGCCGGGGGCAGTTCAGCGGAGGGAAAAAACATTCAGTACTTC.

The sample holds a few counts of this clonotype. This may arise from a read error, as a much more abundant clone is one base away. The rearrangement uses TRBV7-2 and TRBJ2-5; D not certain. In germline, CDR1 is SGHTA, CDR2 FQGNSA. The V end was cut by 8 bases, the J end by 5 bases, with 9 bases between. CDR3 size: 11 residues. The CDR3 region is CASAVKETQYF. The CDR3 DNA is TGTGCCAGCGCAGTGAAGGAGACCCAGTACTTC.

This clonotype showed up many times. A much larger clone is a single base away; this may be a read error. The chain recombines TRBV7-9 with TRBJ2-5; tentatively, D is TRBD1 (7 bases). With 4 bases removed from V and 11 bases from J, the gap between germline ends came to 20 bases. The CDR3 is made up of 14 amino acids. CDR1 is SEHNR, CDR2 FQNEAQ, per germline (reference sequence). Here the CDR3 reads CASSSGGGWNEQYF. DNA of the CDR3: TGTGCCAGCAGCTCAGGGGGAGGATGGAATGAGCAGTACTTC.

This clonotype has a handful of counts. V gene TRBV6-6 combines with J gene TRBJ2-5, with 7 bases matching TRBD2. The DNA matches TRBJ2-7 better at its end, which makes the J call doubtful. Germline V gene data show CDR1 as MNHNY and CDR2 as SVGAGI (reference sequence). The CDR3 totals 15 residues. The CDR3 is CASGPAGKSGNEQYF. The CDR3 DNA is TGTGCCAGCGGTCCAGCGGGAAAATCGGGCAACGAGCAGTACTTC.

This clonotype occurred a few times. The chain links TRBV5-1 to TRBJ2-1; TRBD2 matches at 8 bases. Germline loops: CDR1 SGHRS, CDR2 YFSETQ. V dropped 7 bases and J dropped 9; count of bases not matched to a gene: 12. This CDR3 has 14 amino acids. The CDR3 sequence is CASSQGLGGTEQFF. CDR3 coding DNA: TGCGCCAGCTCCCAGGGACTAGGGGGTACTGAGCAGTTCTTC.

This clonotype showed up many times. This sequence joins TRBV5-1 and TRBJ2-6, with 11 bases identical to TRBD1. Per the germline V gene, CDR1 is SGHRS and CDR2 is YFSETQ. With V trimmed by 4 bases and J by 2 bases, 5 bases remained unmatched. The CDR3 sequence is 17 residues long. The CDR3, as DNA: TGCGCCAGCAGCCTCAGGACAGGGGGCGCTGGGGCCAACGTCCTGACTTTC. Encoded protein: CASSLRTGGAGANVLTF.

Concerning this clonotype itself: This may stem from a read error, because a much larger clone lies one nucleotide away. V and J are TRBV5-1 and TRBJ2-2, with D perhaps TRBD1 (5 bases). Germline V gives CDR1 SGHRS, CDR2 YFSETQ. This CDR3 spans 15 amino acids. The CDR3 DNA reads TGCGCCATCAGCTGGAATGGACAGAACACCGGGGAGCTGTTTTTT. Amino acid sequence: CAISWNGQNTGELFF.

The chain is built from TRBV7-9 and TRBJ2-1; no definite D call. The CDR3 covers 13 residues. With 6 bases removed from V and 7 bases from J, the gap between germline ends came to 13 bases. Germline V gives CDR1 SEHNR, CDR2 FQNEAQ (reference sequence). The CDR3 spells CASSDLPLNEQFF. The CDR3 DNA sequence: TGTGCCAGCAGTGACCTGCCACTTAATGAGCAGTTCTTC.

This clonotype occurred many times. The chain is built from TRBV4-2 and TRBJ2-1; 12 bases are shared with TRBD2. J was trimmed by 10 bases and V by 0 bases; bases with no gene match: 19. The germline gives CDR1 LGHNA, CDR2 YNFKEQ. This CDR3 contains 20 residues. The CDR3 bases are TGTGCCAGCAGCCAAGATCTAGGGCTAGCGGGGGGGCACGTCACATGGGAGCAGTTCTTC. This codes for CASSQDLGLAGGHVTWEQFF.

This clonotype was seen only once. This chain joins TRBV4-1 and TRBJ1-2, with D maybe TRBD1 (5 bases). V was trimmed by 6 bases and J by 0 bases, leaving 14 bases between them. The CDR3 length is 15 residues. Germline V gene sequence: CDR1 MGHRA, CDR2 YSYEKL. In DNA form, the CDR3 reads TGCGCCAGCAGGAAAGCGGGGGAGGCTAACTATGGCTACACCTTC. Amino acids: CASRKAGEANYGYTF.

This clonotype was counted ten times or more. The gene calls are TRBV30 and TRBJ1-2; D is unclear. Germline loops: CDR1 GTSNPN, CDR2 SVGIG (reference sequence). There are 12 residues in the CDR3. V was cut by 1 base and J by 4 bases, with 7 bases left in between. CDR3 nucleotide sequence: TGTGCCTGGAGTGACGGCGTCTATGGCTACACCTTC. Encoded protein: CAWSDGVYGYTF.